The T cell receptor beta chain under discussion was sequenced for a study of T cells in Graves' hyperthyroidism and ophthalmopathy. Study-wide findings and caveats: By a 13 V-J model, ophthalmopathy was set apart from stable hyperthyroidism.

Patients showing uncontrolled infection, other autoimmune disease, pregnancy or lactation were ineligible. What was amplified from RNA transcripts were TCR beta CDR3 regions. The TCR CDR3 was amplified in a first-round RT-PCR using the HTBI primer set. MiXCR, run by TCRdb on the multiplex PCR reads, gives a single entry per CDR3 protein. The sample yields hundreds of thousands of distinct CDR3 sequences, just under 20% seen once. In this sample, this clonotype turned up many times. Its antigen is currently unknown. Trimming at V came to 0 bases and at J to 10 bases, leaving 7 bases not matched to a gene. This CDR3 is built from 16 residues. The V gene's germline CDR1 is SNHLY and CDR2 FYNNEI.

Input material: blood. This sequence originates from a man aged 35-49 years with Graves' ophthalmopathy. The V and J genes are TRBV2 and TRBJ2-1; 12 bases line up with TRBD2. The CDR3 sequence: CASSEALRLAGDEQFF. The CDR3 DNA follows: TGTGCCAGCAGTGAAGCCCTGAGACTAGCGGGAGACGAGCAGTTCTTC.